This T cell receptor beta chain was sequenced for a study of molecular identifiers for immune sequencing clone quantification. Overall study results and limits: Detection of one spiked Jurkat cell's TCR RNA reportedly worked in more than 850,000 naive cells. Highly expanded clone sizes could be underestimated by identical TCR molecules that share a barcode.

Sorting selected naive CD8 T cells with a CD8+CD4-CCR7+CD45RA+ phenotype. The table lists this clonotype with many counts. What it binds is unknown. The CDR3 loop spans 11 amino acids. Germline V CDR1 and CDR2: SEHNR, FQNEAQ (reference sequence). The V end lost 3 bases, the J end lost 9 bases, and 6 bases lay between the germline ends. Libraries of bulk TCR were made by previously described methods (with listed TCR primers). A single record per CDR3 protein comes from TCRdb applying MiXCR to the PCR reads. The sample lists about 35,000 distinct CDR3 sequences, about 18% occurring once. The specimen sequenced was naive CD8+ T cells from blood, with Jurkat cell RNA spiked in. Subset of the sample: FACS-sorted CD8+CD4-CCR7+CD45RA+ naive T cells. The sequence was collected from a human donor in good health. Some libraries in this study had Jurkat cell RNA spiked in. The chain couples TRBV7-9 to TRBJ2-1; D is unresolved. The CDR3 sequence: CASSLLGEQFF. CDR3 DNA sequence: TGTGCCAGCAGCTTGTTAGGTGAGCAGTTCTTC.